A selection of T cell receptor beta chains follows, all from one sample in a study of control samples from healthy donors and cancer patients. TCRdb's copy holds only in-frame clones and misses some; the assay was immunoSEQ multiplex PCR. The repertoire holds 60,000 to 85,000 clones, with around 92% as singletons. Material: blood. The receptor source for this set is a woman aged 60-75 years in good health. Each CDR3 is given with its conserved first and last residue. D genes are given only for firm matches. Only part of the rows carry a size: once, few, many, or a class if the clone is expanded.

>-|TRBV5-1|-|TRBJ1-5
TGCGCCAGCAGCTTGGAGGGTAGGGACCAGCCCCAGCATTTT
CASSLEGRDQPQHF
>-|TRBV7-3|-|TRBJ2-5
TGTGCCAGCAGCCCAGGACCTCAAGAGACCCAGTACTTC
CASSPGPQETQYF
>-|TRBV19|-|TRBJ1-2
TGTGCCAGTAGTAATGGGCCTAACTATGGCTACACCTTC
CASSNGPNYGYTF
>-|TRBV5-6|-|TRBJ1-5
TGTGCCAGCAGCTTGTCGCAGGGAGTAGGCAATCAGCCCCAGCATTTT
CASSLSQGVGNQPQHF
>-|TRBV5-1|-|TRBJ2-6
TGCGCCAGCAGCCCCCCCTGGCTCGGGGCCAACGTCCTGACTTTC
CASSPPWLGANVLTF
>-|TRBV29-1|-|TRBJ1-3
TGCAGCGTATCCCGGTCGATTCAGGAACCCATATATTTT
CSVSRSIQEPIYF
>-|TRBV11-1|-|TRBJ2-1
TGTGCCAGCAGCTTAGCCCAGAACAATGAGCAGTTCTTC
CASSLAQNNEQFF
>-|TRBV6-5|-|TRBJ2-2
TGTGCCAGCAGTTACTCAGGACAGAACACCGGGGAGCTGTTTTTT
CASSYSGQNTGELFF
>-|TRBV6-1|TRBD1|TRBJ1-5
TGTGCCAGCAGTGACCCCCGGGACAGTTATCAGCCCCAGCATTTT
CASSDPRDSYQPQHF
>-|TRBV5-6|TRBD1|TRBJ2-7
TGTGCCAGCAGCTCTCCCGGACAGGGTCCCGACGAGCAGTACTTC
CASSSPGQGPDEQYF
>-|TRBV10-3|-|TRBJ1-5
TGTGCCATCAGTGAGTCAAAGAATCAGCCCCAGCATTTT
CAISESKNQPQHF
>-|TRBV30|-|TRBJ2-5
TGTGCCTGGAGACTGCCGGGGCCTGGGGAAGAGACCCAGTACTTC
CAWRLPGPGEETQYF
>-|TRBV5-1|-|TRBJ2-5
TGCGCCAGCAGCTTGGGGTTACGGAAGATAGAGACCCAGTACTTC
CASSLGLRKIETQYF
>-|TRBV12-3/TRBV12-4|-|TRBJ1-2
TGTGCCAGCAGTGGACCCAACTATGGCTACACCTTC
CASSGPNYGYTF
>-|TRBV25-1|-|TRBJ1-1
TGTGCCAGCAAGGGGCGCGGACCTGAAGCTTTCTTT
CASKGRGPEAFF
>-|TRBV28|TRBD1|TRBJ2-7
TGTGCCAGCAATAACGCAGGGGGTCACCACGAGCAGTACTTC
CASNNAGGHHEQYF
>-|TRBV19|TRBD1|TRBJ2-2
TGTGCCAGTAGGTCCCGGACAGGGGACACCGGGGAGCTGTTTTTT
CASRSRTGDTGELFF
>once|TRBV3-1/TRBV3-2|-|TRBJ1-5
TGTGCCAGCAGCCAAGATCGGGGTCAGCCCCAGCATTTT
CASSQDRGQPQHF
>-|TRBV2|-|TRBJ2-7
TGTGCCAGCAGCTTTAACAGGTACGGCGAGCAGTACTTC
CASSFNRYGEQYF
>-|TRBV4-1|-|TRBJ1-5
TGCGCCAGCAGCCAAGCGCGGGTTGGCCAGCCCCAGCATTTT
CASSQARVGQPQHF
>-|TRBV5-1|-|TRBJ2-2
TGCGCCAGCAGCTTGTATACGAACACCGGGGAGCTGTTTTTT
CASSLYTNTGELFF
>-|TRBV29-1|TRBD1|TRBJ2-5
TGCAGCGTCGGTGGGAGGACAGGGGTAGGGGAGACCCAGTACTTC
CSVGGRTGVGETQYF
>once|TRBV5-1|-|TRBJ2-5
TGCGCCAGCAGCGGCTCGAGACCCTTCCAAGAGACCCAGTACTTC
CASSGSRPFQETQYF
>-|TRBV9|-|TRBJ2-1
TGTGCCAGCAGCGTTGGCCTGGACAATGAGCAGTTCTTC
CASSVGLDNEQFF
>-|TRBV15|-|TRBJ1-5
TGTGCCACCAGCAGATCACAGGGAAATCAGCCCCAGCATTTT
CATSRSQGNQPQHF
>-|TRBV11-3|-|TRBJ2-1
TGTGCCAGCAGCCAACAGGGAATGAGCCCATATGAGCAGTTCTTC
CASSQQGMSPYEQFF
>-|TRBV5-6|-|TRBJ2-6
TGTGCCAGCACCTCTGGGTTGAACTCTGGGGCCAACGTCCTGACTTTC
CASTSGLNSGANVLTF
>-|TRBV5-6|-|TRBJ2-1
TGTGCCAGCACCACGCGAGGATTCTCCTACAATGAGCAGTTCTTC
CASTTRGFSYNEQFF
>-|TRBV24-1|-|TRBJ2-7
TGTGCCACCAGTCAGAGCTACGAGCAGTACTTC
CATSQSYEQYF